Each of the 8 T cell receptor beta chains below was sequenced from the same sample in a study of blood T cell repertoires in COVID-19. Libraries were prepared by immunoSEQ multiplex PCR; TCRdb keeps only in-frame clonotypes and omits some of them. The sample holds more than 70,000 clones; roughly 86% are singletons and the top ten take around 4.5%. The sample was peripheral blood. The receptors stem from a man aged 50-60 years with active or convalescent COVID-19.

J is TRBJ2-5 and V is TRBV4-1; D possibly corresponds to TRBD2 (6 bases). The V gene lost 4 bases and the J gene lost 2 bases, with 8 bases spanning the gap. The CDR3 spans 13 residues. Germline V gives CDR1 MGHRA, CDR2 YSYEKL. The CDR3 sequence: CASSRDFQETQYF. The CDR3 region has the DNA TGCGCCAGCAGCCGGGACTTTCAAGAGACCCAGTACTTC.

This chain links TRBV11-2 with TRBJ2-3, with D possibly being TRBD1 (5 bases). The CDR3 covers 12 residues. Germline CDR1 and CDR2: SGHAT and FQNNGV. V lost 7 bases to trimming and J lost 7 bases, with 12 bases between them. The chain's CDR3 is CASKGRDYTQYF. CDR3 DNA sequence: TGTGCCAGCAAGGGCAGGGATTATACGCAGTATTTT.

The chain joins TRBV18 to TRBJ2-5, with TRBD2 matching 8 bases. This CDR3 region has 14 residues. The trim removed 6 bases at V and 1 base at J, leaving 4 bases unmatched. Germline CDR1 KGHSH, CDR2 LQKENI. The CDR3, as DNA: TGTGCCAGCTCTCCTACTAGCGGCCAAGAGACCCAGTACTTC. Amino acids: CASSPTSGQETQYF.

V usage is TRBV5-4 and J usage is TRBJ2-3, with no clear D. The CDR3 contains 14 residues. Germline V gene lookup returns CDR1 SGHNT and CDR2 YYREEE (reference sequence). V was trimmed by 2 bases and J by 0 bases, leaving 7 bases between them. DNA of the CDR3: TGTGCCAGCAGCTTTTATAGCAGCACAGATACGCAGTATTTT. This translates into CASSFYSSTDTQYF.

The J gene is TRBJ1-6, the V gene TRBV3-1 (or the pseudogene TRBV3-2); D ambiguous. Per germline, CDR1 LGHDT and CDR2 YNNKEL (reference sequence). V gave up 1 base and J gave up 0 bases, with 4 bases separating them. This CDR3 has 15 residues. DNA of the CDR3: TGTGCCAGCAGCCAAGGCAGCTCCTATAATTCACCCCTCCACTTT. This sequence encodes CASSQGSSYNSPLHF.

The chain joins TRBV6-5 to TRBJ2-7; TRBD2 is a possible D gene (7 bases). Deletions cut 0 bases from V and 5 bases from J, with 14 bases between. Germline assignment: CDR1 MNHEY and CDR2 SVGAGI. This CDR3 has 15 amino acids. CDR3 amino acids: CASSYSRGGGHEQYV. CDR3 in DNA: TGTGCCAGCAGTTACTCGAGGGGGGGAGGCCACGAGCAGTACGTC.

The V and J genes are TRBV6-2 or TRBV6-3 and TRBJ2-3, with D perhaps TRBD1 (6 bases). Deletions cut 5 bases from V and 4 bases from J, with 13 bases between. Germline values: CDR1 MNHEY, CDR2 SVGEGT. CDR3 length: 14 amino acids. Here the CDR3 DNA reads TGTGCCAGCAGTCCGGGACACCCCGCAGATACGCAGTATTTT. It translates to CASSPGHPADTQYF.

The J gene is TRBJ2-7, the V gene TRBV7-8; 8 bases line up with TRBD1. Germline lookup yields CDR1 SGHVS and CDR2 FQNEAQ. The CDR3 is 16 amino acids. Losses at the gene ends were 3 bases for V and 6 bases for J; bases not matched to a gene: 13. The CDR3 protein is CASSFFFAGGSGEQYV. CDR3 coding DNA: TGTGCCAGCAGCTTTTTCTTTGCAGGGGGCTCGGGCGAGCAGTACGTC.